This TCR beta chain derives from a study of blood T cell repertoires in COVID-19 (dated by TCRdb to 2018 to 2020). Regarding the research as a whole: The collaborator samples originated in the United States, Italy and Spain and spanned the acute and convalescent phases of COVID-19. The material from the prospective study consisted of cDNA or gDNA derived from T cells, B-cell-depleted T cells, or PBMCs. Subjects who had been exposed to COVID-19, were actively infected with it, or had recovered from it provided the deeply sampled blood TCRbeta repertoires that made up the dataset. The samples were drawn from two sources: the first 160 participants of the ongoing ImmuneRACE study, and fewer than 1,500 subjects contributed by 6 global collaborators. The sample metadata nearly always contained a de-identified subject ID, COVID-19 status, age in years and sex. The repertoires were made available in a free public database intended to serve as a resource for research on the immune response to SARS-CoV-2. Where available, HLA class I and class II types were obtained from metadata supplied by the sample provider rather than from assay-based typing.

General conclusions and limits of the study: Clinical and demographic metadata were provided uncurated, with the amount varying by source and participant.

Spanning cysteine to phenylalanine, the CDR3 consists of 14 amino acids. The sequence is cut down to CDR3 DNA, 42 bases in frame from base 1. V and J are truncated by 3 bases and 1 base respectively, leaving an intervening sequence of 9 bases. Based on the germline V gene (reference sequence), the CDR1 and CDR2 sequences are MNHEY and SMNVEV. A note on this clone: Its binding antigen is unknown. No base quality values were provided; no much bigger clone lies one nucleotide off.

TCRbeta CDR3 regions were amplified from genomic DNA by means of the immunoSEQ Assay, a bias-controlled multiplex PCR. The authors processed their data as follows. The number of nucleated cells in each sample was estimated by amplification of reference gene primers within the assay. Sequence reads were collapsed and filtered to measure the absolute abundance of every unique TCRbeta CDR3 rearrangement. For each sample, productive Simpson clonality was calculated by taking the square root of Simpson's diversity index across productive rearrangements. The source is immuneACCESS, and TCRdb retained only in-frame sequences with V and J called. Part of the clones is not carried over; for the studies checked, unresolved V genes explain less than half of this, and the remainder is unexplained. V and J calls and clone size follow that table, whereas D and trimming were derived from the DNA. Counted in this sample were 250,000 to 300,000 clones; about 88% of them appeared once. The ten largest clonotypes hold roughly an eighth of the sample.

Collaborating institutions collected whole blood in K2EDTA tubes following their own protocols. For TCRbeta analysis, collaborators shipped samples in one of three forms: frozen whole blood, isolated PBMCs, or DNA extracted from either of those sample types. This receptor chain uses TRBV27 and TRBJ1-1, with the D segment identity uncertain. This sequence was found in a woman aged 55-69 years with acute or convalescent COVID-19. The material sequenced was peripheral blood. The nucleotides are TGTGCCAGCAGTTTTTTGGCGGGGAACACTGAAGCTTTCTTT. It encodes CASSFLAGNTEAFF.